The source of this TCR beta chain is a study of Ad26.COV2.S vaccination and SARS-CoV-2 variants. The wider study: As a participant in COV1001, the donor was in the Ad26.COV2.S trial arm. Overall study findings and caveats: Whether participants received vaccine or placebo, their non-spike TCR breadth was similar. Higher spike-specific TCR breadth was found in vaccine recipients than in placebo recipients. The breadth of spike-specific CD8+ and CD4+ T cell responses after vaccination was reportedly substantial.

CDR1 and CDR2 (germline): KGHDR, SFDVKD. This CDR3 spans 17 amino acids. The V end was cut by 4 bases, the J end by 5 bases, with 21 bases between. Regarding treatment: about 20 received Ad26.COV2.S at low or high dose, single or two shots; several received placebo; per-sample allocation not given. Specimen acquisition occurred on day 63 following the initial vaccine or placebo injection. Worth noting for this clone: Its target is unknown.

Generated by immunoSEQ multiplex PCR, the TCRdb table keeps only in-frame clones and is missing some. Of about 320,000 clones listed, around four fifths were seen once; the top ten hold approximately 2.1%. The source material was peripheral blood, sampled in a trial of Ad26.COV2.S vaccine versus placebo. The J gene is TRBJ2-3, the V gene TRBV24-1; maybe TRBD2 (7 bases). The sequence was collected from a person between 18 and 65 years old who received the Ad26.COV2.S COVID-19 vaccine or a placebo. Here the CDR3 DNA reads TGTGCCACCAGTGACGAGAGGGGGGGAGGGTTCATAGATACGCAGTATTTT. Translating gives CATSDERGGGFIDTQYF.